This T cell receptor beta chain was documented in a study of blood T cell repertoires in COVID-19. Whole-study context: Both acute and convalescent COVID-19 samples were obtained from the United States, Italy and Spain. T cells, B-cell-depleted T cells, or PBMCs provided the cDNA or gDNA that served as material.

This clone turned up a few times. The CDR3 contains 13 residues. Germline CDR1 reads MNHEY; CDR2 reads SMNVEV (reference sequence). V lost 2 bases, J lost 4 bases, and 8 bases lay in between. Original methodology: How many nucleated cells were present was estimated from reference gene primer amplification. Profiling relied on immunoSEQ multiplex PCR, and the TCRdb table lists in-frame clones only, not all of them. V and J calls plus clone size are reproduced from that table; the DNA served to infer D and trimming. The sample holds around 30,000 clones; about 90% are singletons and the top ten take 5% to 7%.

The J gene is TRBJ1-2, the V gene TRBV27; D unresolved. This receptor was obtained from a human donor in a cohort sampled during active COVID-19. The sample was peripheral blood. CDR3 amino acids: CASSLRSSYGYTF. In nucleotides, the CDR3 is TGTGCCAGCAGTTTACGGAGTAGCTATGGCTACACCTTC.